This passage covers 13 T cell receptor beta chains from one sample sequenced in a study of control samples from healthy donors and cancer patients. Here immunoSEQ multiplex PCR was the method, and the copy in TCRdb shows in-frame clones only, minus some. Of about 160,000 clones listed, nearly 96% were seen once; the top ten hold over 0.9%. Sequenced input: blood. The receptors were gathered from a woman in her twenties or thirties in good health.

This chain connects TRBV10-3 to TRBJ2-5; 9 bases are a match to TRBD2. The CDR3 is 16 amino acids. V dropped 4 bases and J dropped 4; count of bases not matched to a gene: 10. The germline gives CDR1 ENHRY, CDR2 SYGVKD. The CDR3 sequence: CAISGASGAPVETQYF. CDR3 sequence (DNA): TGTGCCATCAGTGGGGCTAGCGGGGCCCCCGTAGAGACCCAGTACTTC.

V and J are TRBV4-2 and TRBJ2-1; D perhaps matches TRBD1 (5 bases). Trimming pared 1 base from V and 6 bases from J, leaving 7 bases between. The CDR3 runs to 13 residues. CDR1 LGHNA and CDR2 YNFKEQ come from the germline V gene. CDR3 bases: TGTGCCAGCAGCCAAGGACAGCGCAATGAGCAGTTCTTC. Its protein product is CASSQGQRNEQFF.

The chain links TRBV7-9 to TRBJ1-2, with 7 nucleotides matching TRBD1. Germline CDR1 is SEHNR and CDR2 is FQNEAQ (reference sequence). The CDR3 length is 14 residues. The J segment lost 1 base and the V segment lost 5 bases, leaving 4 bases of the junction unmatched. The CDR3: CASSPGQNNYGYTF. DNA of the CDR3: TGTGCCAGCAGCCCGGGACAGAATAACTATGGCTACACCTTC. Together with reference TRBV7-9 and TRBJ1-2, the CDR3 gives the full variable domain: DTGVSQNPRHKITKRGQNVTFRCDPISEHNRLYWYRQTLGQGPEFLTYFQNEAQLEKSRLLSDRFSAERPKGSFSTLEIQRTEQGDSAMYLCASSPGQNNYGYTFGSGTRLTVV.

The chain recombines TRBV19 with TRBJ1-5, with D unclear. CDR3 length equals 15 residues. V lost 7 bases, J lost 0 bases, and 13 bases lay in between. Germline CDR1 reads LNHDA; CDR2 reads SQIVND (reference sequence). CDR3 nucleotide sequence: TGTGCCAGTAATCCGGACGGGTATAGCAATCAGCCCCAGCATTTT. Its translation is CASNPDGYSNQPQHF.

This chain connects TRBV6-5 to TRBJ2-7; 7 nucleotides line up with TRBD2. V gave up 2 bases and J gave up 0 bases; unmatched junction bases: 4. Germline loops: CDR1 MNHEY, CDR2 SVGAGI. The CDR3 contains 15 residues. CDR3: CASSYPREGSYEQYF. CDR3 coding DNA: TGTGCCAGCAGTTACCCTAGGGAGGGCTCCTACGAGCAGTACTTC.

The CDR3 reads CASSPGQGGNTEAFF. As DNA, the CDR3 is TGTGCCAGCAGCCCCGGACAGGGGGGAAACACTGAAGCTTTCTTT. J is TRBJ1-1 and V is TRBV11-3; 10 bases line up with TRBD1. Germline V gene data show CDR1 as SGHNT and CDR2 as YENEEA. The CDR3 consists of 15 residues. The V and J ends lost 5 bases and 2 bases, in that order; junction bases with no gene match: 5.

CDR3 region: CASSLTGGSETQYF. In DNA, the CDR3 is TGTGCCAGCAGTTTAACGGGAGGCAGCGAGACCCAGTACTTC. The chain joins TRBV27 to TRBJ2-5; the match to TRBD2 covers 7 bases. The V segment lost 2 bases and the J segment 5 bases; nucleotides outside the gene matches: 5. The length of the CDR3 is 14 residues. The germline V gene has CDR1 MNHEY and CDR2 SMNVEV (reference sequence).

This chain connects TRBV6-5 to TRBJ2-6, with D unclear. This CDR3 spans 13 amino acids. V was shortened by 8 bases and J by 1 base, with 6 bases between the two germline ends. CDR1 and CDR2 from the germline V gene are MNHEY and SVGAGI. The CDR3 bases are TGTGCCAGCGGGCGGTCTGGGGCCAACGTCCTGACTTTC. Translating gives CASGRSGANVLTF.

This sequence joins TRBV19 and TRBJ2-2; D gene uncertain. CDR1 and CDR2 (germline): LNHDA, SQIVND (reference sequence). V was cut by 6 bases and J by 7 bases, with 21 bases left in between. The CDR3 has 16 amino acids. CDR3 sequence (DNA): TGTGCCAGTAGCGGAGTAAGGCCGTCTGCCAGCGGGGAGCTGTTTTTT. It translates to CASSGVRPSASGELFF.

The J gene is TRBJ2-7, the V gene TRBV6-6, with D possibly being TRBD1 (7 bases). Per the germline V gene, CDR1 is MNHNY and CDR2 is SVGAGI (reference sequence). The CDR3 spans 14 residues. Trimming cost V 10 bases and J 4 bases, with 20 bases left between them. The CDR3 sequence is CATQLSRGVYEQYF. CDR3 coding DNA: TGTGCCACACAACTATCCAGGGGGGTTTACGAGCAGTACTTC.

The chain recombines TRBV3-1 (or the pseudogene TRBV3-2) with TRBJ1-1; D is uncertain. Germline lookup yields CDR1 LGHDT and CDR2 YNNKEL (reference sequence). V lost 4 bases and J lost 3, with 12 bases in between. The CDR3 contains 14 residues. The CDR3: CASSPRSAYTEAFF. The DNA for the CDR3 is TGTGCCAGCAGCCCCCGGTCGGCGTACACTGAAGCTTTCTTT.

As to this clone: Other DNA sequences in this sample translate to the same CDR3. V and J are TRBV12-3 or TRBV12-4 and TRBJ1-1; a weak D match, TRBD1 (5 bases). V lost 8 bases and J 6 bases, leaving 16 bases between the germline ends. The CDR3 is made up of 13 amino acids. The CDR3 region is CASCGQGCPEAFF. CDR3 nucleotide sequence: TGTGCCAGCTGCGGGCAGGGTTGTCCTGAAGCTTTCTTT.

The genes are TRBV5-5 and TRBJ2-1; D not certain. Germline CDR1 is SGHKS and CDR2 is YYEKEE (reference sequence). The CDR3 sequence is 13 residues long. V was pared by 3 bases and J by 4 bases, with 8 bases between. DNA for the CDR3: TGTGCCAGCAGCTCCCAGACATACAATGAGCAGTTCTTC. This encodes CASSSQTYNEQFF.